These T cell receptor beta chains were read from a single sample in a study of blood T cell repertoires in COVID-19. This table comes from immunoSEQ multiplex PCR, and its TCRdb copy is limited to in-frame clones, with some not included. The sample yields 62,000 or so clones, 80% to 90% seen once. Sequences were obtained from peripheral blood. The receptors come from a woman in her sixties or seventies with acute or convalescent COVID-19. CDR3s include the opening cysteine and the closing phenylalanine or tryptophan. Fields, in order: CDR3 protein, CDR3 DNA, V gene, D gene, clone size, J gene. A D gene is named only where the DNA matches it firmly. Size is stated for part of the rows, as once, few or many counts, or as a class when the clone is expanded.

CDR3: CASSLDTGTRNTIYF; DNA: TGTGCCAGCAGCCTCGACACAGGGACGAGAAACACCATATATTTT; V: TRBV7-9; D: -; size: -; J: TRBJ1-3
CDR3: CASSLALYPNTEAFF; DNA: TGTGCCAGCAGCTTAGCGCTCTACCCGAACACTGAAGCTTTCTTT; V: TRBV7-2; D: -; size: -; J: TRBJ1-1
CDR3: CASSPGLGARAQNTQYF; DNA: TGTGCCAGCAGCCCTGGGTTGGGGGCTAGGGCACAAAATACGCAGTATTTT; V: TRBV28; D: -; size: -; J: TRBJ2-3
CDR3: CASSTRGRGYEQYF; DNA: TGTGCCAGCAGCACCAGGGGGCGCGGATACGAGCAGTACTTC; V: TRBV7-9; D: TRBD1; size: -; J: TRBJ2-7
CDR3: CASSSGTGTDGELFF; DNA: TGTGCCAGCAGTTCCGGGACAGGGACGGACGGGGAGCTGTTTTTT; V: TRBV27; D: TRBD1; size: few; J: TRBJ2-2
CDR3: CASREDRVYGYTF; DNA: TGTGCCAGCAGAGAGGACAGGGTCTATGGCTACACCTTC; V: TRBV7-9; D: TRBD1; size: -; J: TRBJ1-2
CDR3: CASRPFEVGGMNTEAFF; DNA: TGTGCCAGCCGCCCGTTCGAGGTGGGGGGAATGAACACTGAAGCTTTCTTT; V: TRBV7-3; D: -; size: few; J: TRBJ1-1
CDR3: CASSIGFRTGGGELFF; DNA: TGTGCCAGTAGTATAGGATTTCGGACAGGGGGAGGGGAGCTGTTTTTT; V: TRBV19; D: TRBD1; size: -; J: TRBJ2-2
CDR3: CASSPHPRGDTQYF; DNA: TGTGCCAGCTCACCACACCCCAGGGGGGATACGCAGTATTTT; V: TRBV18; D: TRBD1; size: -; J: TRBJ2-3
CDR3: CSVGTGKYTEAFF; DNA: TGCAGCGTTGGGACAGGGAAGTACACTGAAGCTTTCTTT; V: TRBV29-1; D: TRBD1; size: -; J: TRBJ1-1
CDR3: CASSFRTGEEQYF; DNA: TGTGCCAGCAGCTTTCGGACAGGGGAGGAGCAGTACTTC; V: TRBV5-4; D: TRBD1; size: few; J: TRBJ2-7
CDR3: CASSLRTGARNSPLHF; DNA: TGTGCCAGCAGCTTAAGAACAGGGGCCCGGAATTCACCCCTCCACTTT; V: TRBV13; D: TRBD1; size: once; J: TRBJ1-6
CDR3: CASTLYRGSATNEKLFF; DNA: TGTGCCAGCACCTTATACAGGGGTTCCGCAACTAATGAAAAACTGTTTTTT; V: TRBV5-5; D: TRBD1; size: -; J: TRBJ1-4
CDR3: CASNLEIRNEQFF; DNA: TGTGCCAGCAACTTAGAAATTCGCAATGAGCAGTTCTTC; V: TRBV12-3/TRBV12-4; D: -; size: -; J: TRBJ2-1